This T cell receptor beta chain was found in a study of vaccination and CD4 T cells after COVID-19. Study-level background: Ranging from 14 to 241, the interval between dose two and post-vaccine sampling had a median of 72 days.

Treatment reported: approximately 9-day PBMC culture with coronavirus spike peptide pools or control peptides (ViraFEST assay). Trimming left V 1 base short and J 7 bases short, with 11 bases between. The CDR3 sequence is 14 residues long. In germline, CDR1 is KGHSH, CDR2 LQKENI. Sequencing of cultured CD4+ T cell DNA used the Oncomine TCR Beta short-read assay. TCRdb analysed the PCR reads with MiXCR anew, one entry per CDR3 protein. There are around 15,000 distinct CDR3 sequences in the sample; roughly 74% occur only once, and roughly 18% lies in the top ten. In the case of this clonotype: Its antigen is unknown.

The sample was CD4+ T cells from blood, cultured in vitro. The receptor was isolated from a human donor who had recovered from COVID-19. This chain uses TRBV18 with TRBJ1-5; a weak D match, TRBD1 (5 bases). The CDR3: CASSPQKGNQPQHF. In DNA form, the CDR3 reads TGTGCCAGCTCACCACAAAAGGGGAACCAGCCCCAGCATTTT.